This T cell receptor (beta chain) is from a study of T cell responses to AZD1222 COVID-19 vaccine. The repertoire was sequenced with immunoSEQ multiplex PCR; TCRdb's copy has only in-frame clones and lacks some. The sample consists of about 110,000 clones, 80% to 85% of them appearing once. Germline CDR1 and CDR2: MDHEN and SYDVKM. Trimming at V came to 4 bases and at J to 7 bases, leaving 5 bases not matched to a gene. The CDR3 has 15 residues. This chain uses TRBV28 with TRBJ1-4; 11 bases line up with TRBD1. Material: peripheral blood, obtained on day 0 of AZD1222 vaccination. The receptor was isolated from an adult in good health. The CDR3 spells CASSSGQGAGEKLFF. In DNA, the CDR3 is TGTGCCAGCAGTTCAGGACAGGGGGCCGGTGAAAAACTGTTTTTT.